This entry lists 27 T cell receptor beta chains sequenced from one sample in a study of CD8 T cells in Susac syndrome. Reverse transcription of roughly 0.5 to 1 ug RNA was carried out with random hexamers. A single record per CDR3 protein comes from TCRdb applying MiXCR to the immunoSEQ multiplex PCR reads. This table holds approximately 26,000 distinct CDR3 sequences, less than 95% found once. The sequenced sample was CD8+ T cells from PBMCs. The receptors originated from a human donor in good health.

This chain connects TRBV12-3 or TRBV12-4 to TRBJ2-2; 7 bases align to TRBD1. CDR3 length equals 18 residues. V dropped 7 bases and J dropped 1; count of bases not matched to a gene: 15. The CDR3 loop is CASTSRGPRTMNTGELFF. The CDR3 DNA sequence: TGTGCCAGCACTTCGAGGGGGCCCCGGACCATGAACACCGGGGAGCTGTTTTTT.

The rearrangement uses TRBV5-6 and TRBJ1-2, with a possible D match to TRBD1 (6 bases). CDR3 length: 13 amino acids. Trimming pared 7 bases from V and 4 bases from J, leaving 14 bases between. Germline CDR1 reads SGHDT; CDR2 reads YYEEEE. CDR3 in amino acids: CASGGTLGYGYTF. CDR3 coding DNA: TGTGCCAGCGGGGGGACACTGGGCTATGGCTACACCTTC.

In its sample, this clonotype was seen once. The rearrangement uses TRBV7-2 and TRBJ2-3; 10 bases map to TRBD2. The CDR3 contains 17 residues. The germline V gene encodes CDR1 SGHTA and CDR2 FQGNSA. The J segment lost 10 bases and the V segment lost 5 bases, leaving 18 bases of the junction unmatched. The CDR3 region is CASSPLEGSGGRDAQYF. CDR3 in DNA: TGTGCCAGCAGCCCTCTCGAGGGTAGCGGGGGGCGTGACGCGCAGTATTTT.

In its sample, this clonotype was seen once. This sequence joins TRBV11-2 and TRBJ2-5; TRBD2 is a possible D gene (5 bases). Trimming left V 1 base short and J 2 bases short, with 14 bases between. Germline V CDR1 and CDR2: SGHAT, FQNNGV. The CDR3 is 16 amino acids. CDR3: CASSLGLAPSQETQYF. The CDR3 DNA reads as TGTGCCAGCAGCTTAGGTTTAGCGCCCTCACAAGAGACCCAGTACTTC.

This clonotype has only one observation. The chain links TRBV9 to TRBJ2-7, with TRBD1 matching 8 bases. V gave up 4 bases and J gave up 0 bases; unmatched junction bases: 6. There are 15 residues in the CDR3. Germline values: CDR1 SGDLS, CDR2 YYNGEE. CDR3 sequence: CASSLGDRNSYEQYF. The CDR3 region has the DNA TGTGCCAGCAGCTTAGGGGACAGGAACTCCTACGAGCAGTACTTC.

The J gene is TRBJ2-3, the V gene TRBV7-9; TRBD2 matches at 7 bases. There are 16 residues in the CDR3. The ends lost 5 bases at V and 6 bases at J; junction bases unmatched: 14. In germline, CDR1 is SEHNR, CDR2 FQNEAQ (reference sequence). CDR3 in DNA: TGTGCCAGCAGCCCCCAGCGGGGTCGCCCATCCGATACGCAGTATTTT. Its protein is CASSPQRGRPSDTQYF.

V usage is TRBV3-1 and J usage is TRBJ2-5; D call uncertain. Germline V gene lookup returns CDR1 LGHDT and CDR2 YNNKEL (reference sequence). V was pared by 9 bases and J by 0 bases, with 8 bases between. The CDR3 has 12 amino acids. The CDR3: CARRKNQETQYF. CDR3 coding DNA: TGTGCCAGGCGGAAGAACCAAGAGACCCAGTACTTC.

For this clonotype: One end of the junction fails to match germline, which may point to a read error. The chain combines TRBV7-7 with TRBJ2-3, with 9 bases matching TRBD1. In germline, CDR1 is SSHAT, CDR2 FNYEAQ (reference sequence). The CDR3 consists of 15 residues. The CDR3, as DNA: TGTGCTAGCAGCTCCGGGACAGGGCCCACAGATACGCAGTATTTT. This translates into CASSSGTGPTDTQYF.

The chain links TRBV19 to TRBJ2-3; a possible D gene is TRBD1 (6 bases). This CDR3 spans 12 amino acids. Between the trimmed V and J ends, which lost 5 bases and 5 bases, there was a span of 8 bases. The germline V gene has CDR1 LNHDA and CDR2 SQIVND (reference sequence). The CDR3: CASSSGVDTQYF. The CDR3 nucleotides read TGTGCCAGTAGTTCAGGGGTAGATACGCAGTATTTT.

This clonotype was found once. The gene calls are TRBV29-1 and TRBJ2-1, with D possibly being TRBD1 (5 bases). V was trimmed by 8 bases and J by 0 bases, leaving 14 bases between them. CDR1 is SQVTM and CDR2 is ANQGSEA in the germline V gene. This CDR3 comprises 14 residues. CDR3 in DNA: TGCAGCTCCCTGACAGCTAGCTCCTACAATGAGCAGTTCTTC. The encoded protein is CSSLTASSYNEQFF.

This chain joins TRBV27 and TRBJ2-1; 7 bases align to TRBD1. V shed 5 bases, J shed 2 bases, and the junction held 3 bases outside the gene matches. Germline CDR1 is MNHEY and CDR2 is SMNVEV (reference sequence). There are 14 residues in the CDR3. CDR3 loop: CASSLGTAYNEQFF. The CDR3 DNA reads TGTGCCAGCAGTCTGGGGACAGCCTACAATGAGCAGTTCTTC.

CDR3 in DNA: TGCAGCGTTGAATCGGGGTACACCGGGGAGCTGTTTTTT. This translates into CSVESGYTGELFF. V usage is TRBV29-1 and J usage is TRBJ2-2; D is possibly TRBD2 (5 bases). From germline, CDR1 is SQVTM and CDR2 ANQGSEA. The CDR3 length is 13 residues. Trimming shortened V by 2 bases and J by 3 bases, and 7 bases separated the two germline ends.

The chain carries TRBV5-6 and TRBJ2-7, with a possible D match to TRBD1 (5 bases). CDR1 and CDR2 (germline): SGHDT, YYEEEE. The CDR3 covers 14 residues. V lost 2 bases and J 3 bases, leaving 12 bases between the germline ends. The CDR3 region is CASSFDRFGYEQYF. The CDR3 region has the DNA TGTGCCAGCAGCTTCGACAGATTTGGCTACGAGCAGTACTTC.

V usage is TRBV5-6 and J usage is TRBJ2-7, with D unresolved. Trimming pared 2 bases from V and 3 bases from J, leaving 6 bases between. Germline V gene lookup returns CDR1 SGHDT and CDR2 YYEEEE. There are 12 residues in the CDR3. The CDR3: CASSFSRYEQYF. The CDR3 DNA sequence: TGTGCCAGCAGCTTCTCTCGCTACGAGCAGTACTTC.

The J gene is TRBJ1-2, the V gene TRBV5-4; 8 nucleotides match TRBD1. The CDR3 extends over 13 amino acids. Trimming at V came to 4 bases and at J to 8 bases, leaving 7 bases not matched to a gene. Germline V gene sequence: CDR1 SGHNT, CDR2 YYREEE (reference sequence). The CDR3 sequence is CASSLGTGRGYTF. The CDR3 nucleotides are TGTGCCAGCAGCCTCGGGACAGGTCGGGGCTACACCTTC.

This chain links TRBV5-6 with TRBJ1-1; D might be TRBD1 (5 bases). Germline V gene sequence: CDR1 SGHDT, CDR2 YYEEEE. The germline V and J ends were trimmed by 6 bases and 7 bases, with 16 bases remaining between them. The CDR3 has 13 amino acids. CDR3 in DNA: TGTGCCAGCACCCTCGGACGGGGGATTGAAGCTTTCTTT. It is translated as CASTLGRGIEAFF.

The rearrangement uses TRBV4-1 and TRBJ2-7, with D possibly called TRBD1 or TRBD2 (6 bases each). Germline lookup yields CDR1 MGHRA and CDR2 YSYEKL. The CDR3 loop spans 16 amino acids. The V end lost 3 bases, the J end lost 6 bases, and 21 bases lay between the germline ends. The CDR3 region is CASSQARTTGALEQYF. DNA of the CDR3: TGCGCCAGCAGCCAGGCAAGGACGACGGGGGCCCTCGAGCAGTACTTC.

The chain uses TRBV20-1 and TRBJ1-1; perhaps TRBD1 as D (5 bases). This CDR3 is built from 14 residues. Between the trimmed V and J ends, which lost 6 bases and 1 base, there was a span of 15 bases. Germline V gene data show CDR1 as DFQATT and CDR2 as SNEGSKA (reference sequence). The CDR3 sequence: CSARRDGQNTEAFF. The CDR3 DNA follows: TGCAGTGCCAGGAGGGACGGACAGAACACTGAAGCTTTCTTT.

V gene TRBV29-1 combines with J gene TRBJ2-7; no clear D gene. Germline values: CDR1 SQVTM, CDR2 ANQGSEA. Trimming pared 1 base from V and 0 bases from J, leaving 13 bases between. The CDR3 contains 15 residues. CDR3 protein: CSVEVASLPSYEQYF. CDR3 nucleotide sequence: TGCAGCGTTGAAGTGGCCAGCCTGCCCTCCTACGAGCAGTACTTC.

V is TRBV7-6 and J is TRBJ2-7; TRBD2 might be the D (5 bases). The ends were cut back, 5 bases at V and 2 bases at J, with 13 bases in the middle. This CDR3 is 14 amino acids long. Germline CDR1 and CDR2: SGHVS and FNYEAQ. The CDR3 coding sequence is TGTGCCAGCAGCCCCGGTGGGAGCGCCTACGAGCAGTACTTC. It encodes CASSPGGSAYEQYF.

Comment on this clonotype: Since no conserved phenylalanine or tryptophan closes the CDR3, a read error is the likely cause. The chain has TRBV11-2 and TRBJ1-1; no reliable D call. V lost 0 bases and J 7 bases, leaving 12 bases between the germline ends. Germline V gene lookup returns CDR1 SGHAT and CDR2 FQNNGV. The CDR3 is made up of 14 amino acids. CDR3 nucleotides: TGTGCCAGCAGCTTAGATAAACACCTTTTTGAAGCTTTCCTT. Translating gives CASSLDKHLFEAFL.

This clonotype was picked up one time. The rearrangement uses TRBV19 and TRBJ2-4, with D perhaps TRBD1 or TRBD2 (6 bases each). The ends were cut back, 3 bases at V and 2 bases at J, with 17 bases in the middle. Looked up from germline, CDR1 is LNHDA and CDR2 is SQIVND (reference sequence). The CDR3 runs to 17 residues. CDR3 region: CASSIYTGGSSKNIQYF. CDR3 nucleotide sequence: TGTGCCAGTAGTATTTATACCGGGGGCTCGTCCAAAAACATTCAGTACTTC.

This chain connects TRBV7-6 to TRBJ2-5; 7 bases map to TRBD1. With 6 bases clipped from V and 6 bases from J, the junction kept 16 bases outside the gene matches. Germline CDR1 reads SGHVS; CDR2 reads FNYEAQ. The CDR3 sequence is 16 residues long. In nucleotides, the CDR3 is TGTGCCAGCAGAACTAGGGGGCGCAAGAAAGGGAAGACCCAGTACTTC. Its protein is CASRTRGRKKGKTQYF.

The rearrangement links TRBV20-1 to TRBJ2-1, with 12 bases fitting TRBD2. Looked up from germline, CDR1 is DFQATT and CDR2 is SNEGSKA (reference sequence). The V gene end was trimmed by 5 bases and the J gene end by 5 bases; junction bases not matched to a gene: 1. This CDR3 spans 13 amino acids. The CDR3 protein is CSARLAGDNEQFF. DNA for the CDR3: TGCAGTGCTCGACTAGCGGGGGACAATGAGCAGTTCTTC.

This rearrangement joins TRBV7-9 to TRBJ2-1; TRBD2 agrees at 8 bases. The V segment lost 5 bases and the J segment 4 bases; nucleotides outside the gene matches: 16. The length of the CDR3 is 18 residues. Germline loops: CDR1 SEHNR, CDR2 FQNEAQ (reference sequence). CDR3 DNA sequence: TGTGCCAGCAGCCAGCGAAGATCCACTAGCGGAGCTTACAATGAGCAGTTCTTC. Its translation is CASSQRRSTSGAYNEQFF.

V is TRBV7-2 and J is TRBJ1-1; D remains unclear. The CDR3 runs 13 residues. Germline CDR1 and CDR2: SGHTA and FQGNSA. V was trimmed by 0 bases and J by 6 bases, leaving 8 bases between them. CDR3 sequence reads: CASSLAVAAEAFF. For the CDR3, the DNA is TGTGCCAGCAGCTTAGCGGTGGCGGCTGAAGCTTTCTTT. Full variable domain (outside the CDR3, taken from reference TRBV7-2 and TRBJ1-1): GAGVSQSPSNKVTEKGKDVELRCDPISGHTALYWYRQSLGQGLEFLIYFQGNSAPDKSGLPSDRFSAERTGGSVSTLTIQRTQQEDSAVYLCASSLAVAAEAFFGQGTRLTVV.

The J gene is TRBJ1-1, the V gene TRBV12-3 or TRBV12-4, with 8 bases matching TRBD1. The ends lost 4 bases at V and 4 bases at J; junction bases unmatched: 2. The CDR3 extends over 13 amino acids. The CDR3 protein is CASSWDRSTEAFF. Here the CDR3 DNA reads TGTGCCAGCAGTTGGGACAGGAGCACTGAAGCTTTCTTT.